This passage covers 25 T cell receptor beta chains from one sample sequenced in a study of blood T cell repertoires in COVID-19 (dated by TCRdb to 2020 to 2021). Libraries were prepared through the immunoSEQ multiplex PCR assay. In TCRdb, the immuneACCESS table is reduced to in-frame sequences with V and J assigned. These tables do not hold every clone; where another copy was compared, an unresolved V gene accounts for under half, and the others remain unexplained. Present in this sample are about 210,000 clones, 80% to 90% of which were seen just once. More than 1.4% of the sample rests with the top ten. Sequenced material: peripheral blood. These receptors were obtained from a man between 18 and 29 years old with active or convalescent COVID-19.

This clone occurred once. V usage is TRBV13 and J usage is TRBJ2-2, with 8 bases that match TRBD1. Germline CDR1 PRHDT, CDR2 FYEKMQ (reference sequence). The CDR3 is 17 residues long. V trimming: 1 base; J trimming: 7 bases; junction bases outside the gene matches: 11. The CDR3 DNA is TGTGCCAGCAGCTTAGACTCCGACAGGGGACGGGGCGGGGAGCTGTTTTTT. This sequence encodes CASSLDSDRGRGGELFF.

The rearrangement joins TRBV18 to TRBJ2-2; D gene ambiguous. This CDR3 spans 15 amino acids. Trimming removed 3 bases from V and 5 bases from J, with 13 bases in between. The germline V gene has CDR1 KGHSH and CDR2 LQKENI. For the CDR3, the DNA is TGTGCCAGCTCACCCCAGCGACTCGGGACCGGGGAGCTGTTTTTT. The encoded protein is CASSPQRLGTGELFF. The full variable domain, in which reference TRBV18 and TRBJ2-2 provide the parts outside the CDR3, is NAGVMQNPRHLVRRRGQEARLRCSPMKGHSHVYWYRQLPEEGLKFMVYLQKENIIDESGMPKERFSAEFPKEGPSILRIQQVVRGDSAAYFCASSPQRLGTGELFFGEGSRLTVL.

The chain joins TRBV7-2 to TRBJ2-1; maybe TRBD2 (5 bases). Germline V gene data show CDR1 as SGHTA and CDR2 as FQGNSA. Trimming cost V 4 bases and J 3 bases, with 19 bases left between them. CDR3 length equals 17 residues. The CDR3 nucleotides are TGTGCCAGCAGCTCCGTTCCTAGCCCACCATACTACAATGAGCAGTTCTTC. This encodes CASSSVPSPPYYNEQFF.

In DNA, the CDR3 is TGTGCCAGCAGCTCCGTAGCGGGAGCCATTGTAGAGGGGTACTTC. Amino acid sequence: CASSSVAGAIVEGYF. This chain joins TRBV11-2 and TRBJ2-7, with TRBD2 matching 9 bases. Germline V CDR1 and CDR2: SGHAT, FQNNGV. The CDR3 has 15 residues. The J segment lost 12 bases and the V segment lost 4 bases, leaving 16 bases of the junction unmatched.

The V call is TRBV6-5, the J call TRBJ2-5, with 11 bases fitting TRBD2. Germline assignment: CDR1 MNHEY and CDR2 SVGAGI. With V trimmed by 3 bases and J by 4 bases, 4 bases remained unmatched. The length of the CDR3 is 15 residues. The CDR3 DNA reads TGTGCCAGCAGTTATTCCGGACTAGCGGGAGAGACCCAGTACTTC. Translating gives CASSYSGLAGETQYF.

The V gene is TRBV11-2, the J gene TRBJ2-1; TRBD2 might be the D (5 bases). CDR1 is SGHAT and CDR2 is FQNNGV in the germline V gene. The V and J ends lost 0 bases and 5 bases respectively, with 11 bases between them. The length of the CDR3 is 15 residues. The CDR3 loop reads CASSLEVWGDNEQFF. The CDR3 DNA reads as TGTGCCAGCAGCTTAGAAGTATGGGGAGACAATGAGCAGTTCTTC. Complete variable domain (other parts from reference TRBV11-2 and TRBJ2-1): EAGVAQSPRYKIIEKRQSVAFWCNPISGHATLYWYQQILGQGPKLLIQFQNNGVVDDSQLPKDRFSAERLKGVDSTLKIQPAKLEDSAVYLCASSLEVWGDNEQFFGPGTRLTVL.

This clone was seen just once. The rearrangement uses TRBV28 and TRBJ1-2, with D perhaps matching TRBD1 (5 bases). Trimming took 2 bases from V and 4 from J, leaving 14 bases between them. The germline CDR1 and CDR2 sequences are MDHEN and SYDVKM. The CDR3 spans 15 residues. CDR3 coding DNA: TGTGCCAGCAGTTTACCAGGGTCGGTAGGCTATGGCTACACCTTC. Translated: CASSLPGSVGYGYTF.

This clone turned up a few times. The CDR3 spells CSVEGGLGGYTF. The CDR3, as DNA: TGCAGCGTTGAAGGGGGCCTTGGTGGCTACACCTTC. The rearrangement uses TRBV29-1 and TRBJ1-2, with D possibly being TRBD1 (5 bases). Per the germline V gene, CDR1 is SQVTM and CDR2 is ANQGSEA. The V end was cut by 1 base, the J end by 7 bases, with 10 bases between. This CDR3 comprises 12 residues.

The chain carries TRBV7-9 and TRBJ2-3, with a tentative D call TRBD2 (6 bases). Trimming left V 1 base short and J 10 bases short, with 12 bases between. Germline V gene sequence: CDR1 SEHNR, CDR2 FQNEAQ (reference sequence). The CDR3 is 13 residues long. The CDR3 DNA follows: TGTGCCAGCAGCTTAGAGTCCTGGGGGGCGCAGTATTTT. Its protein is CASSLESWGAQYF.

The CDR3 DNA sequence: TGTGCCATCAGGAGGGACTCAACAGAATACGAGCAGTACTTC. Translated, it gives CAIRRDSTEYEQYF. The chain is built from TRBV10-3 and TRBJ2-7; D may be TRBD2 (6 bases). The germline V gene has CDR1 ENHRY and CDR2 SYGVKD. There are 14 residues in the CDR3. Between the trimmed V and J ends, which lost 6 bases and 4 bases, there was a span of 16 bases.

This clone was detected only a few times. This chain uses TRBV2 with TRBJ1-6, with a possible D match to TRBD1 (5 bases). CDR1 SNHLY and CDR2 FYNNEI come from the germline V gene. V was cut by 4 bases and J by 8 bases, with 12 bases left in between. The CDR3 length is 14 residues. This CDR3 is CASSGRVWDSPLHF. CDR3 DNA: TGTGCCAGCAGTGGCAGGGTGTGGGATTCACCCCTCCACTTT.

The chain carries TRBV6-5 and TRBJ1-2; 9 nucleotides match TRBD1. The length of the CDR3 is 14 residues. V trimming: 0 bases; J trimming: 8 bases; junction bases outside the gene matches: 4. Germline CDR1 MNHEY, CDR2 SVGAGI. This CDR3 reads CASSYSPDRGGYTF. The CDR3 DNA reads TGTGCCAGCAGTTACTCGCCGGACAGGGGCGGCTACACCTTC.

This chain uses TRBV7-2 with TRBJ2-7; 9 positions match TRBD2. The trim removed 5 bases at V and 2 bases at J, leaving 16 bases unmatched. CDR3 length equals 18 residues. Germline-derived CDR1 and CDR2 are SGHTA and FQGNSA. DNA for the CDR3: TGTGCCAGCAGCAGAGGGGAAGGGCTAGCGGGGTCGGCCTACGAGCAGTACTTC. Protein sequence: CASSRGEGLAGSAYEQYF.

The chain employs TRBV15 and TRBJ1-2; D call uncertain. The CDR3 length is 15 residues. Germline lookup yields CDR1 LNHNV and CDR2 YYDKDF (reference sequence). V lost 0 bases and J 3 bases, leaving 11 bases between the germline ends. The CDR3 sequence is CATSREHAAYYGYTF. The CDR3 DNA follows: TGTGCCACCAGCAGAGAGCACGCGGCGTACTATGGCTACACCTTC.

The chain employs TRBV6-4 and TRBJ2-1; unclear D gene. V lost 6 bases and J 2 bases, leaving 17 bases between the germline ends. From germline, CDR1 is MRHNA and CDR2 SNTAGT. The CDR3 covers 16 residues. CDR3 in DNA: TGTGCCAGCAGCCCCACCCCTAGTGCGGCCTACAATGAGCAGTTCTTC. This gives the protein CASSPTPSAAYNEQFF.

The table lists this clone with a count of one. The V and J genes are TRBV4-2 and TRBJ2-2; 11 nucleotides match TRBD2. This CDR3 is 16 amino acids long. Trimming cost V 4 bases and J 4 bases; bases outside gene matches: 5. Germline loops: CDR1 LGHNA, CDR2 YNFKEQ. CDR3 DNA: TGTGCCAGCAGCCTTAGCGGGAGGGCCGGCACCGGGGAGCTGTTTTTT. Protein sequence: CASSLSGRAGTGELFF.

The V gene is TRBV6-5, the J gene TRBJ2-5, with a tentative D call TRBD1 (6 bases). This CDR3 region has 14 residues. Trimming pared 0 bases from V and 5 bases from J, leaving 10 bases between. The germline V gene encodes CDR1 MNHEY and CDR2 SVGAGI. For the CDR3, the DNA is TGTGCCAGCAGTTACTCGGGGGCCGGCGAGACCCAGTACTTC. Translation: CASSYSGAGETQYF.

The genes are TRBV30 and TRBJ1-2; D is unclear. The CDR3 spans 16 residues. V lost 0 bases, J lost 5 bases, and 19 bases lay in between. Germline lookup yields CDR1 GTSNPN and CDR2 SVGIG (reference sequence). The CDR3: CAWSVNPTYYEYGYTF. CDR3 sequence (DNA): TGTGCCTGGAGTGTCAATCCCACGTACTACGAGTATGGCTACACCTTC.

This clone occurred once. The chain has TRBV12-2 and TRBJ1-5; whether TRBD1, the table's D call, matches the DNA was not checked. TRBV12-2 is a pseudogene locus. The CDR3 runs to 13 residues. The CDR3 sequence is CASPLSQFGPQHF. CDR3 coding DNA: TGTGCAAGTCCCCTCTCCCAGTTTGGGCCCCAGCATTTT.

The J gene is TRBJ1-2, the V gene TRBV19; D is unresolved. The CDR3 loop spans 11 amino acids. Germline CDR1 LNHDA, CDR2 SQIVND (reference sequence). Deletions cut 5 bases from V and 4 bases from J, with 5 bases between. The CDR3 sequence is CASSWAYGYTF. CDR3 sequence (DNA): TGTGCCAGTAGTTGGGCCTATGGCTACACCTTC.

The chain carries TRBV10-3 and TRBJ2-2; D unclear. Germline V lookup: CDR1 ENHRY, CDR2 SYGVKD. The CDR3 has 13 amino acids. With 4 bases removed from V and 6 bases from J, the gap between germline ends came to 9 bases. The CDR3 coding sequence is TGTGCCATCAGTGGTTACTTGTCCGGGGAGCTGTTTTTT. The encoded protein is CAISGYLSGELFF.

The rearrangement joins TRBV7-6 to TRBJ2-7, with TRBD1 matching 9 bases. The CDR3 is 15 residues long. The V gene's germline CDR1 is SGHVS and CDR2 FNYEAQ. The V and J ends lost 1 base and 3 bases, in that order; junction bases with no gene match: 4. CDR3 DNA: TGTGCCAGCAGCTTAGTAGACAGGGGGGGCTACGAGCAGTACTTC. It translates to CASSLVDRGGYEQYF. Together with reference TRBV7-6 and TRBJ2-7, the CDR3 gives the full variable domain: GAGVSQSPRYKVTKRGQDVALRCDPISGHVSLYWYRQALGQGPEFLTYFNYEAQQDKSGLPNDRFSAERPEGSISTLTIQRTEQRDSAMYRCASSLVDRGGYEQYFGPGTRLTVT.

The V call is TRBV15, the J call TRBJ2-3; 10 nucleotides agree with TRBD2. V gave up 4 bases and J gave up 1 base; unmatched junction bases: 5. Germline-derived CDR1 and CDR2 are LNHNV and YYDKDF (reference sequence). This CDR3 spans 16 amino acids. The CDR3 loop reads CATSKLAGSGTDTQYF. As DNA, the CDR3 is TGTGCCACCAGCAAACTAGCGGGATCGGGCACAGATACGCAGTATTTT.

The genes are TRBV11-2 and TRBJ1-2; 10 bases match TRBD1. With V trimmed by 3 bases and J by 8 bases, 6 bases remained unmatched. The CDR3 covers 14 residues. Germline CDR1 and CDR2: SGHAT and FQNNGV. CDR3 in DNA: TGTGCCAGCAGCTTTGGGGGACAGGGGCTCGGCTACACCTTC. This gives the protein CASSFGGQGLGYTF.

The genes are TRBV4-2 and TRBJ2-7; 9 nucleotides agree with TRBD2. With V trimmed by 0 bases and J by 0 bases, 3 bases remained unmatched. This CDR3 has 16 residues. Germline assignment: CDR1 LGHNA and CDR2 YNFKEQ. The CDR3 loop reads CASSQDGLASSYEQYF. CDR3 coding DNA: TGTGCCAGCAGCCAAGACGGACTAGCGAGCTCCTACGAGCAGTACTTC.